This TCR beta chain is from a study of shared clonotypes between healthy human individuals. Germline V gene lookup returns CDR1 SGHKS and CDR2 YYEKEE (reference sequence). There are 13 residues in the CDR3. Trimming removed 1 base at V and 2 bases at J, with 5 bases between. General study points: Donor clonotype sharing was expected to depend on sequencing depth.

Measured with immunoSEQ multiplex PCR; TCRdb has only the in-frame clones, and not every one. This sample yields 2 million to 2.5 million clones, of which approximately 90% are seen a single time; approximately 0.4% belongs to the top ten. This clone was counted once. Its antigen is still unknown. The TCR was taken from a man younger than 35 in good health. Some clones in this sample may be carry-over from other donors' samples. This chain links TRBV5-5 with TRBJ2-3; the D is unclear. Sequenced sample: naive CD4+ T cells from PBMCs. The subset denotes: CD45RA+ positively selected. CDR3 nucleotide sequence: TGTGCCAGCAGCTTGCGAGCCACAGATACGCAGTATTTT. Translated, it gives CASSLRATDTQYF.